A single sample gave rise to the 22 T cell receptor beta chains below, sequenced in a study of T cells in Graves' hyperthyroidism and ophthalmopathy. Template material for amplifying TCR beta CDR3 regions consisted of RNA transcripts. First-round RT-PCR of the TCR CDR3 relied on the HTBI primer set. TCRdb reprocessed the multiplex PCR reads via MiXCR and lists one record per CDR3 protein. The data show about 840,000 distinct CDR3 sequences, 38% seen once. Sample: blood. The origin of the receptors is a man aged 18 to 30 with Graves' hyperthyroidism.

This clonotype was seen many times. The gene calls are TRBV10-3 and TRBJ1-5, with D unresolved. CDR3 length: 15 amino acids. The V gene's germline CDR1 is ENHRY and CDR2 SYGVKD. The germline V and J ends were trimmed by 0 bases and 2 bases, with 8 bases remaining between them. CDR3: CAISESRDGNQPQHF. CDR3 in DNA: TGTGCCATCAGTGAGTCGAGGGATGGCAATCAGCCCCAGCATTTT.

This chain joins TRBV7-9 and TRBJ2-5, with D perhaps TRBD1 or TRBD2 (5 bases each). Germline CDR1 is SEHNR and CDR2 is FQNEAQ (reference sequence). The germline V and J ends were trimmed by 4 bases and 4 bases, with 13 bases remaining between them. This CDR3 is built from 14 residues. The CDR3 loop is CASSWGSFGETQYF. The CDR3, as DNA: TGTGCCAGCAGCTGGGGGAGTTTCGGAGAGACCCAGTACTTC.

The chain is built from TRBV20-1 and TRBJ1-4; perhaps TRBD1 as D (5 bases). The CDR3 runs to 14 residues. The V gene's germline CDR1 is DFQATT and CDR2 SNEGSKA (reference sequence). Trimming pared 1 base from V and 8 bases from J, leaving 14 bases between. The CDR3 here is CSARVSRVGEKLFF. DNA for the CDR3: TGCAGTGCTAGAGTCAGCAGGGTGGGAGAAAAACTGTTTTTT.

The chain uses TRBV9 and TRBJ1-1; TRBD1 is a possible D gene (5 bases). Germline V gene data show CDR1 as SGDLS and CDR2 as YYNGEE. This CDR3 region has 15 residues. Trimming stripped 4 bases from V and 1 base from J, with 14 bases between. CDR3 amino acids: CASSPFPGTNTEAFF. As DNA, the CDR3 is TGTGCCAGCAGCCCATTTCCAGGGACGAACACTGAAGCTTTCTTT.

With regard to this clonotype: With a much larger clone just one base away, this may be a read error. CDR3 residues: CASSFGLSHEQYF. The DNA for the CDR3 is TGTGCCAGCAGCTTTGGCTTATCCCACGAGCAGTACTTC. J is TRBJ2-7 and V is TRBV7-9; D uncertain. The V end lost 3 bases, the J end lost 5 bases, and 11 bases lay between the germline ends. Germline V gene lookup returns CDR1 SEHNR and CDR2 FQNEAQ (reference sequence). The length of the CDR3 is 13 residues.

Comment on this clonotype: Since a far larger clone is one base different, this is likely a read error. This sequence joins TRBV29-1 and TRBJ2-2, with TRBD1 matching over 9 bases. Germline loops: CDR1 SQVTM, CDR2 ANQGSEA. The CDR3 extends over 13 amino acids. The CDR3 region has the DNA TGCAGCGTTGTAACAGGGGGCACCGGGGAGCTGTCTTTT. Translation: CSVVTGGTGELSF.

The rearrangement links TRBV27 to TRBJ2-5, with D possibly matching TRBD1 (6 bases). Looked up from germline, CDR1 is MNHEY and CDR2 is SMNVEV (reference sequence). CDR3 size: 13 residues. V dropped 7 bases and J dropped 10 bases, with 19 bases sitting between them. DNA for the CDR3: TGTGCCAGCAACACGTCACCCCCAGGGGACCAGTACTTC. This codes for CASNTSPPGDQYF.

A note on this clonotype: A much larger clonotype is one base distant, so this may be a read error. The chain employs TRBV7-3 and TRBJ2-5, with D maybe TRBD1 (5 bases). The CDR3 totals 13 residues. Germline assignment: CDR1 SGHTA and CDR2 FQGTGA. V was clipped by 4 bases and J by 5 bases, with 11 bases between them. Here the CDR3 reads CASSSGYGETQYF. Written as DNA, the CDR3 is TGTGCCAGCAGCTCAGGGTATGGGGAGACCCAGTACTTC.

This clonotype has just a few counts. The chain recombines TRBV19 with TRBJ1-6; tentatively, D is TRBD1 (5 bases). This CDR3 comprises 16 residues. V was shortened by 3 bases and J by 5 bases, with 14 bases between the two germline ends. Germline V gives CDR1 LNHDA, CDR2 SQIVND (reference sequence). The CDR3: CASSMEPQGHNSPLHF. CDR3 DNA sequence: TGTGCCAGTAGTATGGAGCCTCAGGGCCATAATTCACCCCTCCACTTT.

This clonotype counts as medium-sized. This chain uses TRBV4-1 with TRBJ1-6; a possible D gene is TRBD1 (5 bases). Trimming cost V 3 bases and J 5 bases, with 5 bases left between them. Germline V gene data show CDR1 as MGHRA and CDR2 as YSYEKL. CDR3 length: 13 residues. The CDR3 region has the DNA TGCGCCAGCAGCCAGGGGCATAATTCACCCCTCCACTTT. Amino acids: CASSQGHNSPLHF.

The chain carries TRBV20-1 and TRBJ2-2; no clear D. The V gene's germline CDR1 is DFQATT and CDR2 SNEGSKA (reference sequence). The CDR3 is made up of 12 amino acids. The V end lost 1 base, the J end lost 6 bases, and 6 bases lay between the germline ends. The CDR3, as DNA: TGCAGTGCTAGAGTGGGTCCCGGGGAGCTGTTTTTT. Translation gives CSARVGPGELFF.

This chain uses TRBV29-1 with TRBJ1-6; tentative D call: TRBD1 (6 bases). The germline gives CDR1 SQVTM, CDR2 ANQGSEA. This CDR3 is 10 amino acids long. The V and J ends lost 7 bases and 13 bases respectively, with 11 bases between them. Here the CDR3 DNA reads TGCAGCGCCACAGGGTCCCCCCTCCACTTT. This codes for CSATGSPLHF.

This clonotype was counted many times. The CDR3 spells CASSPRGLPNYGYTF. CDR3 sequence (DNA): TGTGCCAGCAGCCCACGGGGCTTACCTAACTATGGCTACACCTTC. The gene calls are TRBV7-2 and TRBJ1-2; D is perhaps TRBD1 (5 bases). V gave up 5 bases and J gave up 0 bases, with 13 bases separating them. Per germline, CDR1 SGHTA and CDR2 FQGNSA. This CDR3 has 15 amino acids.

This clonotype has ten or more counts. As DNA, the CDR3 is TGTGCCAGCAGCTTAAGCGGGGGGGCATCCTACGAGCAGTACTTC. Its translation is CASSLSGGASYEQYF. The chain has TRBV7-3 and TRBJ2-7, with 9 bases matching TRBD2. Trimming took 1 base from V and 1 from J; bases not matched to a gene: 2. The germline CDR1 and CDR2 sequences are SGHTA and FQGTGA. This CDR3 region has 15 residues.

The rearrangement joins TRBV7-2 to TRBJ1-5; the D is unclear. V dropped 1 base and J dropped 3 bases, with 10 bases sitting between them. The germline V gene encodes CDR1 SGHTA and CDR2 FQGNSA. The CDR3 contains 15 residues. DNA of the CDR3: TGTGCCAGCAGCTTAGAAGCGGGCCTCAATCAGCCCCAGCATTTT. Translated, it gives CASSLEAGLNQPQHF. Full variable domain (rest looked up from reference TRBV7-2 and TRBJ1-5): GAGVSQSPSNKVTEKGKDVELRCDPISGHTALYWYRQSLGQGLEFLIYFQGNSAPDKSGLPSDRFSAERTGGSVSTLTIQRTQQEDSAVYLCASSLEAGLNQPQHFGDGTRLSIL.

This sequence joins TRBV15 and TRBJ2-7; no clear D gene. The V gene's germline CDR1 is LNHNV and CDR2 YYDKDF (reference sequence). CDR3 length equals 9 residues. Trimming shortened V by 4 bases and J by 5 bases, and 0 bases separated the two germline ends. The CDR3 coding sequence is TGTGCCACCAGCAACGAGCAGTACTTC. This encodes CATSNEQYF.

At least ten counts were recorded for this clonotype. This rearrangement joins TRBV7-8 to TRBJ1-2; the D gene is possibly TRBD1 (5 bases). Germline loops: CDR1 SGHVS, CDR2 FQNEAQ. CDR3 length equals 13 residues. Trimming stripped 1 base from V and 8 bases from J, with 11 bases between. CDR3 sequence: CASSLEGVDGYTF. The CDR3, as DNA: TGTGCCAGCAGCTTAGAAGGGGTCGACGGCTACACCTTC.

Many counts were recorded for this clonotype. The genes are TRBV29-1 and TRBJ1-3, with D maybe TRBD1 (5 bases). Per germline, CDR1 SQVTM and CDR2 ANQGSEA. V lost 1 base to trimming and J lost 0 bases, with 13 bases between them. CDR3 length: 16 residues. The CDR3 region has the DNA TGCAGCGTTGAAGGGGCGGACACCATCTCTGGAAACACCATATATTTT. As protein: CSVEGADTISGNTIYF. The full variable domain, rest sourced from reference TRBV29-1 and TRBJ1-3, is SAVISQKPSRDICQRGTSLTIQCQVDSQVTMMFWYRQQPGQSLTLIATANQGSEATYESGFVIDKFPISRPNLTFSTLTVSNMSPEDSSIYLCSVEGADTISGNTIYFGEGSWLTVV.

Concerning this clonotype itself: This may come from a read error, since a much larger clone is one base off. The V and J genes are TRBV19 and TRBJ1-1, with 9 bases fitting TRBD1. Germline CDR1 LNHDA, CDR2 SQIVND (reference sequence). V lost 5 bases, J lost 9 bases, and 1 base stayed unmatched. The CDR3 is made up of 11 amino acids. The CDR3 sequence: CASSGTGQAFF. For the CDR3, the DNA is TGTGCCAGTAGTGGGACAGGGCAAGCTTTCTTT.

This clonotype showed up many times. The V call is TRBV5-1, the J call TRBJ1-6; no clear D gene. This CDR3 is 14 amino acids long. Per germline, CDR1 SGHRS and CDR2 YFSETQ. V was trimmed by 6 bases and J by 5 bases, leaving 12 bases between them. The CDR3 sequence: CASTEGRNNSPLHF. CDR3 coding DNA: TGCGCCAGCACCGAAGGACGTAATAATTCACCCCTCCACTTT.

This clonotype was seen at least ten times. The chain uses TRBV10-3 and TRBJ1-1; D not certain. Trimming pared 6 bases from V and 1 base from J, leaving 12 bases between. The germline CDR1 and CDR2 sequences are ENHRY and SYGVKD. CDR3 length: 14 amino acids. CDR3 DNA sequence: TGTGCCATCAGGGCGAATACAGCGAACACTGAAGCTTTCTTT. Its protein is CAIRANTANTEAFF.

The CDR3 DNA reads as TGCAGCGTTGTACAGCTTTACAATGAGCAGTTCTTC. It translates to CSVVQLYNEQFF. The rearrangement links TRBV29-1 to TRBJ2-1; no firm D call. The V gene lost 4 bases and the J gene lost 4 bases, with 8 bases spanning the gap. The length of the CDR3 is 12 residues. Germline CDR1 and CDR2: SQVTM and ANQGSEA.